The entry below describes one T cell receptor beta chain. The CDR3 contains 16 residues. Trimming removed 5 bases from V and 0 bases from J, with 14 bases in between. Germline V gene sequence: CDR1 MNHEY, CDR2 SMNVEV (reference sequence). Produced via immunoSEQ multiplex PCR; TCRdb's table is partial and in-frame only. The sample gives 1,500,000 or so clones, approximately 98.5% of which show up once; about 0.35% is in the top ten. These data come from a study of shared clonotypes between healthy human individuals. Study-wide background: The people who gave samples were a couple of women and a few men aged 18 to 49. Researchers assigned three CD4 naive, three CD4 memory, two CD8 naive and one CD8 memory plate to each donor.

V gene TRBV27 combines with J gene TRBJ1-3; possibly TRBD1 for D (6 bases). The sample was naive CD4+ T cells sorted from blood. Noted subset: CD45RA+ positively selected. This TCR was sampled from a man under 40 in good health. DNA of the CDR3: TGTGCCAGCAGTCCAAACAGGGTACACTCTGGAAACACCATATATTTT. Its protein is CASSPNRVHSGNTIYF.